This T cell receptor beta chain emerged from a study of cytomegalovirus exposure and HLA in healthy donors. Overall study findings and caveats: Rates of TCR association differed by HLA locus in a later analysis, with DRB1 highest and HLA-C lowest. HLA allele associations emerged for under 20,000 TCR beta sequences in a later analysis, at 0.05 false discovery rate. In vitro work confirmed that a few CMV-associated chains recognize CMV antigens.

The CDR3 totals 17 residues. V shed 3 bases, J shed 7 bases, and the junction held 17 bases outside the gene matches. Germline lookup yields CDR1 KGHSH and CDR2 LQKENI. In the case of this clone: As yet, its antigen is unknown.

Amplification used 60 Vbeta primers and 13 Jbeta primers. Sequencing used immunoSEQ multiplex PCR; TCRdb keeps in-frame clones, though not all of them. The repertoire holds about 120,000 clones, with around 86% as singletons. The sample consisted of PBMCs. The chain carries TRBV18 and TRBJ1-2; TRBD1 aligns across 7 bases. This TCR was recovered from a middle-aged woman in good health and CMV-seronegative. CDR3 region: CASSPTYYRGLYGGYTF. For the CDR3, the DNA is TGTGCCAGCTCACCTACGTACTACAGGGGACTGTACGGTGGCTACACCTTC.